This paragraph covers one TCR beta chain sequence. This entry comes from a study of patients and donors after allogeneic stem cell transplantation. TCRdb reprocessed the RT-PCR reads via MiXCR and lists one record per CDR3 protein. The sample consists of approximately 430,000 distinct CDR3 sequences, 16% of them appearing once. CDR1 is SGHVS, CDR2 FQNEAQ, per germline. V was cut by 3 bases and J by 4 bases, with 15 bases left in between. The CDR3 totals 15 residues. The sequence was obtained from a human donor who was either an allogeneic HSCT recipient or a stem cell or donor lymphocyte infusion donor (not recorded which). It is not recorded whose cells these are; they may come from a transplant donor. The chain uses TRBV7-8 and TRBJ1-2, with a possible D match to TRBD1 (6 bases). The sample taken for sequencing was blood, either unsorted or a sorted T cell fraction (not recorded which). CDR3 DNA sequence: TGTGCCAGCAGCTTCAACAGGGAGGCGGTCTATGGCTACACCTTC. Its protein product is CASSFNREAVYGYTF.